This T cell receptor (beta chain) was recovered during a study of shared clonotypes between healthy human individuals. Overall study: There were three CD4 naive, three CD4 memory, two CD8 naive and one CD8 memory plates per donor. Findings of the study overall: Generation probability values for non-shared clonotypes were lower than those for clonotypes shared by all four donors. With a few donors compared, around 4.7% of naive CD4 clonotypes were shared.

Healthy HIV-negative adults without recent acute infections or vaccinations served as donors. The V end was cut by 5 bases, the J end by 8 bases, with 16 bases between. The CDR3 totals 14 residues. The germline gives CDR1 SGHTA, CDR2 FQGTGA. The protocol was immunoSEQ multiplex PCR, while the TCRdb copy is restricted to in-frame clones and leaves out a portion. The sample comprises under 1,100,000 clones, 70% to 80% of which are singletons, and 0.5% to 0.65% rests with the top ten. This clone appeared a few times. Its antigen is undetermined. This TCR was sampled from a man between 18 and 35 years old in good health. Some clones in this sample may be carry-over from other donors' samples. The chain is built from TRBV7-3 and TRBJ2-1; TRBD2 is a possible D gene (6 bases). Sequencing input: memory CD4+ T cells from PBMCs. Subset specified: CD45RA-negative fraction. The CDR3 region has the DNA TGTGCCAGCAGCCCTCCGGGACTGCCTCATGAGCAGTTCTTC. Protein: CASSPPGLPHEQFF.